One sample yielded the 6 T cell receptor beta chains listed below, sequenced in a study of blood T cell repertoires in COVID-19. Data came from immunoSEQ multiplex PCR; TCRdb stores just in-frame clones and leaves some out. The sample yields about 400,000 clones, 70% to 90% seen once. Sequenced input: peripheral blood. The receptors originated from a woman aged 60-75 years with COVID-19, enrolled during active disease.

This clone was found a few times. The V and J genes are TRBV4-2 and TRBJ1-5, with D perhaps TRBD1 (6 bases). The CDR3 has 16 residues. Trimming took off 1 base at V and 2 bases at J, with 12 bases between the two ends. In germline, CDR1 is LGHNA, CDR2 YNFKEQ. CDR3 region: CASSQVAGGGNQPQHF. The CDR3 nucleotides read TGTGCCAGCAGCCAAGTTGCTGGGGGCGGCAATCAGCCCCAGCATTTT.

The rearrangement joins TRBV6-6 to TRBJ1-5; perhaps TRBD1 as D (6 bases). V dropped 4 bases and J dropped 0 bases, with 10 bases sitting between them. The CDR3 consists of 15 residues. CDR1 is MNHNY and CDR2 is SVGAGI in the germline V gene (reference sequence). In DNA form, the CDR3 reads TGTGCCAGCAGTTCCCACAGGGATAGCAATCAGCCCCAGCATTTT. As protein: CASSSHRDSNQPQHF.

V and J are TRBV21-1 and TRBJ2-7; TRBD2 is the table's D call and was not checked against the DNA. TRBV21-1 is shown as a pseudogene. The CDR3 sequence is 17 residues long. The CDR3 region is CASSKAPSGDISYEQYF. Written as DNA, the CDR3 is TGTGCCAGCAGCAAAGCCCCTAGCGGGGACATCTCCTACGAGCAGTACTTC.

The chain links TRBV27 to TRBJ1-4; TRBD1 might be the D (6 bases). The V end was cut by 8 bases, the J end by 5 bases, with 9 bases between. This CDR3 contains 12 residues. CDR1 and CDR2 from the germline V gene are MNHEY and SMNVEV (reference sequence). The DNA of the CDR3 is TGTGCCAGCTGGACAGCCAATGAAAAACTGTTTTTT. It is translated as CASWTANEKLFF.

Only one count was recorded for this clone. The chain joins TRBV24-1 to TRBJ2-2; weak D call: TRBD1 (5 bases). The CDR3 has 14 residues. The V and J ends lost 5 bases and 3 bases respectively, with 9 bases between them. Germline V gives CDR1 KGHDR, CDR2 SFDVKD. The CDR3 here is CATSGTTDTGELFF. The CDR3 DNA reads as TGTGCCACCAGTGGGACGACAGACACCGGGGAGCTGTTTTTT.

The V and J genes are TRBV3-1 (or the pseudogene TRBV3-2) and TRBJ2-5, with D perhaps matching TRBD1 (6 bases). Trimming stripped 4 bases from V and 2 bases from J, with 14 bases between. The germline V gene has CDR1 LGHDT and CDR2 YNNKEL (reference sequence). The CDR3 is 15 residues long. In nucleotides, the CDR3 is TGTGCCAGCAGCCCTTCGGACAGCGGTCAAGAGACCCAGTACTTC. Translation: CASSPSDSGQETQYF.